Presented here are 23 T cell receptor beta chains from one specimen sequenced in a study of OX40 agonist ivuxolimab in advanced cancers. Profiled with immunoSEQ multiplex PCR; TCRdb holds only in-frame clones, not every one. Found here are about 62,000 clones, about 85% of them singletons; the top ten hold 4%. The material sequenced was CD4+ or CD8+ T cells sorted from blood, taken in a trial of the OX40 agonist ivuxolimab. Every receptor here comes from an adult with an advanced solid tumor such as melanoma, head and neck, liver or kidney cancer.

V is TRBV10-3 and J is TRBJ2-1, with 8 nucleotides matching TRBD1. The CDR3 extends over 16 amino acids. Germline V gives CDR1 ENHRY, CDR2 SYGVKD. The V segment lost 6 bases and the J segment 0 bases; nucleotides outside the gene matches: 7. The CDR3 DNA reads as TGTGCCATCAGCCGACAGGGGCCCACCTCCTACAATGAGCAGTTCTTC. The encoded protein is CAISRQGPTSYNEQFF.

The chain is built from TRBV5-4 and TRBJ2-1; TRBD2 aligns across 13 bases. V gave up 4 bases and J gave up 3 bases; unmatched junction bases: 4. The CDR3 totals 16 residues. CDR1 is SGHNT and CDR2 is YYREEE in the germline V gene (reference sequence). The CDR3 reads CASSGTSGKFYNEQFF. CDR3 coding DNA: TGTGCCAGCAGCGGGACTAGCGGGAAATTCTACAATGAGCAGTTCTTC.

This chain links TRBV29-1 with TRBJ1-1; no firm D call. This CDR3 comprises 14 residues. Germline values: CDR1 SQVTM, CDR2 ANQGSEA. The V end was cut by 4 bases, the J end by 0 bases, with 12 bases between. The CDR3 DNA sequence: TGCAGCGTTGGGACGGGGAATATGAACACTGAAGCTTTCTTT. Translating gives CSVGTGNMNTEAFF.

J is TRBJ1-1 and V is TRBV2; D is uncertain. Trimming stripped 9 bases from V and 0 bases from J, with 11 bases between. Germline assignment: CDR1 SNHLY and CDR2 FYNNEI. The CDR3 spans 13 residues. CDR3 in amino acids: CASAVGMNTEAFF. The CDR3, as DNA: TGTGCCAGTGCCGTGGGGATGAACACTGAAGCTTTCTTT.

The CDR3 protein is CASSPNAYEQYF. The CDR3 region has the DNA TGTGCCAGCTCACCCAACGCCTACGAGCAGTACTTC. The rearrangement joins TRBV18 to TRBJ2-7; D is unresolved. CDR3 length equals 12 residues. V lost 3 bases to trimming and J lost 2 bases, with 5 bases between them. Germline CDR1 KGHSH, CDR2 LQKENI. The full variable domain, with the rest looked up from reference TRBV18 and TRBJ2-7, is NAGVMQNPRHLVRRRGQEARLRCSPMKGHSHVYWYRQLPEEGLKFMVYLQKENIIDESGMPKERFSAEFPKEGPSILRIQQVVRGDSAAYFCASSPNAYEQYFGPGTRLTVT.

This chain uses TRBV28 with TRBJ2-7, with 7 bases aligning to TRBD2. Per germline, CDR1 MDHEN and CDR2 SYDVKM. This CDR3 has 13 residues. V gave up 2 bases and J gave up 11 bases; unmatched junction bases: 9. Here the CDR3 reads CASSLPRTSGEYF. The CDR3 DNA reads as TGTGCCAGCAGTTTACCCAGGACAAGCGGGGAGTACTTC.

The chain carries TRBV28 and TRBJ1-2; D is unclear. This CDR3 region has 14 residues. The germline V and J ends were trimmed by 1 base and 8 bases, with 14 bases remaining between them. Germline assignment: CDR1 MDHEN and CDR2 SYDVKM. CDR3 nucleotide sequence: TGTGCCAGCAGTTTATATGGCAGCCCTCCCGGCTACACCTTC. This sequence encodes CASSLYGSPPGYTF.

This CDR3 is CATGLPPGQKKALFF. The CDR3 DNA sequence: TGTGCCACCGGACTTCCACCGGGACAAAAAAAAGCTTTGTTCTTC. The chain combines TRBV6-5 with TRBJ2-1, with D maybe TRBD1 (6 bases). V was pared by 10 bases and J by 15 bases, with 31 bases between. Germline V gene data show CDR1 as MNHEY and CDR2 as SVGAGI. There are 15 residues in the CDR3.

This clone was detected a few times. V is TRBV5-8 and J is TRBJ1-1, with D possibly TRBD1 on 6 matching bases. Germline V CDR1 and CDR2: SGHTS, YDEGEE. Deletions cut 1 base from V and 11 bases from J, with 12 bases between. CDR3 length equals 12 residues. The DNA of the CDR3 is TGTGCCAGCAGCTTGAGGGAGAGGGGGGCTTTCTTT. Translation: CASSLRERGAFF.

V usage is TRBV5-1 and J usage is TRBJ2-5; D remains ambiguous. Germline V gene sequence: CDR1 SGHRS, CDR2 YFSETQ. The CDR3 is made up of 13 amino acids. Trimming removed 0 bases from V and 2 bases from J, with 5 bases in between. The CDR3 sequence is CASSLGGQETQYF. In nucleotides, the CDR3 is TGCGCCAGCAGCTTGGGTGGACAAGAGACCCAGTACTTC.

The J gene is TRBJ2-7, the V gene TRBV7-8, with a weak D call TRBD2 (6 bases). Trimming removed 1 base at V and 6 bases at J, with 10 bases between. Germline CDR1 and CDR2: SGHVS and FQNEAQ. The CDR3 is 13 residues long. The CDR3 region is CASSLGRESEQYF. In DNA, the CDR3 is TGTGCCAGCAGCTTAGGACGGGAGTCCGAGCAGTACTTC.

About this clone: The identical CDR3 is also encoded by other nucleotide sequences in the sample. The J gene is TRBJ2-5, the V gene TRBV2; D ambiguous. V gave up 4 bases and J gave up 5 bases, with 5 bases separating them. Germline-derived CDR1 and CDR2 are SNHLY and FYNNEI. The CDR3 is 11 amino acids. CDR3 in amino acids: CASSVQETQYF. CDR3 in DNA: TGTGCCAGCAGTGTTCAGGAGACCCAGTACTTC.

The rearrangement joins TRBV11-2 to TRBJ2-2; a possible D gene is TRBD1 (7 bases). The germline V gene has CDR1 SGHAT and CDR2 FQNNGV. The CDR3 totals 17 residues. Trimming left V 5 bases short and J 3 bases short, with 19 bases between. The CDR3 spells CASSLTGGGDDTGELFF. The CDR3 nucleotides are TGTGCCAGCAGCCTAACCGGAGGGGGCGATGACACCGGGGAGCTGTTTTTT.

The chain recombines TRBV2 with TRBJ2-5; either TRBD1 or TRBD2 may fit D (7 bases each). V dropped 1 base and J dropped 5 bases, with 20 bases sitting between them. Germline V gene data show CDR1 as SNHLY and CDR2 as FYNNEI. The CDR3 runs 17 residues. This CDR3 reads CASSEGEGTALLETQYF. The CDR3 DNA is TGTGCCAGCAGTGAAGGGGAGGGGACAGCCCTGCTGGAGACCCAGTACTTC.

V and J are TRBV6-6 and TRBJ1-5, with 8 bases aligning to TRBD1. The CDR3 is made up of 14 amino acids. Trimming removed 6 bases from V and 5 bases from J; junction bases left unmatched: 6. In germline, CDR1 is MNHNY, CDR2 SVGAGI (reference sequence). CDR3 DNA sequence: TGTGCCAGCAGGGAATCAGGGGGCTATCAGCCCCAGCATTTT. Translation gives CASRESGGYQPQHF.

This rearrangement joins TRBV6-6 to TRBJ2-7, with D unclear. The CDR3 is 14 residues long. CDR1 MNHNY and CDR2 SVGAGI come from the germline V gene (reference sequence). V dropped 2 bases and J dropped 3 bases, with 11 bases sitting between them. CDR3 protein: CASSYNPDHYEQYF. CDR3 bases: TGTGCCAGCAGTTACAATCCGGACCACTACGAGCAGTACTTC.

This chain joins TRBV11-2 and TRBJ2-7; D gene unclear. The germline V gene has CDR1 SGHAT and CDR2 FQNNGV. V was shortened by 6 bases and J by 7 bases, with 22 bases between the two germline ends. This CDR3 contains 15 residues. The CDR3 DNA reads TGTGCCAGCAGTTCCACTGTGGGCGCCCGCGGTGAGCAGTACTTC. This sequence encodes CASSSTVGARGEQYF. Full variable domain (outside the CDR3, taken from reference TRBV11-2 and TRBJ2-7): EAGVAQSPRYKIIEKRQSVAFWCNPISGHATLYWYQQILGQGPKLLIQFQNNGVVDDSQLPKDRFSAERLKGVDSTLKIQPAKLEDSAVYLCASSSTVGARGEQYFGPGTRLTVT.

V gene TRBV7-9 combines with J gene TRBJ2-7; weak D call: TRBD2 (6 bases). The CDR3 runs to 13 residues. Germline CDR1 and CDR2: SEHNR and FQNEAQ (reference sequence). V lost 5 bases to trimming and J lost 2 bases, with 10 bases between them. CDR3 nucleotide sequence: TGTGCCAGCAGCGCCGGAGGGACCTACGAGCAGTACTTC. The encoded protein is CASSAGGTYEQYF.

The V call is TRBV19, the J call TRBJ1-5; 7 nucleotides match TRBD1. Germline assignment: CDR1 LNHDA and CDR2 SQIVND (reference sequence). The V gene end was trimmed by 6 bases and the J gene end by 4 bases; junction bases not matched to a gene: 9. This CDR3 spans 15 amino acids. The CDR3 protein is CASRPDRAWNQPQHF. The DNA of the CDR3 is TGTGCCAGTAGACCCGACAGGGCGTGGAATCAGCCCCAGCATTTT. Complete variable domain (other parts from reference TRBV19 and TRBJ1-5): DGGITQSPKYLFRKEGQNVTLSCEQNLNHDAMYWYRQDPGQGLRLIYYSQIVNDFQKGDIAEGYSVSREKKESFPLTVTSAQKNPTAFYLCASRPDRAWNQPQHFGDGTRLSIL.

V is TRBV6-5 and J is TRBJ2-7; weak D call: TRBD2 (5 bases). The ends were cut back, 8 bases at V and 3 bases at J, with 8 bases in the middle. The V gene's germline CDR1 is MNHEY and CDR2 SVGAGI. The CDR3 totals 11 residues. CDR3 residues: CASAGVYEQYF. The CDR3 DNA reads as TGTGCCAGCGCCGGGGTCTACGAGCAGTACTTC.

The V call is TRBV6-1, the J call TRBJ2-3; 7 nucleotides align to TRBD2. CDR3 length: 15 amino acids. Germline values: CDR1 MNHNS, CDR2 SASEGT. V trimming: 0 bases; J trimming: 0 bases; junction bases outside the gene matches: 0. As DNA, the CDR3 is TGTGCCAGCAGTGAAGCTAGCGGGAGCACAGATACGCAGTATTTT. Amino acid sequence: CASSEASGSTDTQYF.

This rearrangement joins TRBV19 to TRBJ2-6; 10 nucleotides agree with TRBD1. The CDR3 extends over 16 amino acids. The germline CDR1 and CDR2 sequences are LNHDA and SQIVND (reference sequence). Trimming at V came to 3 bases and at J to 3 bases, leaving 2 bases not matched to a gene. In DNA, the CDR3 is TGTGCCAGTAGTATCGGACAGGGGGTTGGGGCCAACGTCCTGACTTTC. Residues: CASSIGQGVGANVLTF.

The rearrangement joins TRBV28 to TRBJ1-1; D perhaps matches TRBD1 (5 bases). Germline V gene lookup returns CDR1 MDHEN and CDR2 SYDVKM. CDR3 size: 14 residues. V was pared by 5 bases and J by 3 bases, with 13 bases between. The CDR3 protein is CASSPSDTHTEAFF. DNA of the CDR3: TGTGCCAGCAGTCCCTCGGACACACACACTGAAGCTTTCTTT.